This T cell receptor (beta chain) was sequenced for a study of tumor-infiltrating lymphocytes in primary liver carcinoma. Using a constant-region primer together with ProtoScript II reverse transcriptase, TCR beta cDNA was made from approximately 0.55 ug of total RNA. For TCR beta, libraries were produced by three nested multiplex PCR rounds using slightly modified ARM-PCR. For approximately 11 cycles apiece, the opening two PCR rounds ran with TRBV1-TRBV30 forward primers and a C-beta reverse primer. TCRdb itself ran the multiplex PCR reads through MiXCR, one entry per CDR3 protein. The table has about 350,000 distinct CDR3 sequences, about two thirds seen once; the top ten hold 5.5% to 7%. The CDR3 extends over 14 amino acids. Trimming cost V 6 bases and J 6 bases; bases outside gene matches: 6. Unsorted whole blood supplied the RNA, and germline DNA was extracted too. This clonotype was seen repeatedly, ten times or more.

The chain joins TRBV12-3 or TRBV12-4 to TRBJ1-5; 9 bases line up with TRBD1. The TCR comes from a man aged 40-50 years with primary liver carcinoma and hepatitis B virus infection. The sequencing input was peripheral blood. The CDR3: CASRPTGGFQPQHF. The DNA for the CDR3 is TGTGCCAGCAGACCGACAGGGGGATTTCAGCCCCAGCATTTT.